This T cell receptor (beta chain) was identified in a study of CXCR3-negative and CXCR3-positive naive CD8 T cells. The study, taken as a whole, reports: Upon cryopreservation, CXCR3 expression partially decreased, and most assays used fresh PBMCs. Memory CD8+ cells had much lower diversity, and both naive subsets had comparably high diversity.

At about 310,000 cells each, triplicate sorts were carried out for each CD8+ T cell subset. UMI labels and 5' RACE were used to prepare the TRB cDNA libraries. TCRdb reprocessed the 5' RACE reads and reports one entry per CDR3 protein, with no DNA. The sample features roughly 28,000 distinct CDR3 sequences, with roughly 10% in its top ten. Notes on this clonotype: What it binds is unknown.

CDR3 length equals 14 residues. CDR1 and CDR2 from the germline V gene are SGDLS and YYNGEE. The rearrangement uses TRBV9 and TRBJ2-7; TCRdb calls TRBD1, which cannot be checked without DNA. The sequence was collected from a human donor in good health. Some clones in this sample may be carry-over from other donors' samples. The sequencing sample was made of memory CD8+ T cells from blood. The chain's CDR3 is CASSDPGQGYEQYF.